The 5 T cell receptor beta chains below all came from one sample that was sequenced in a study of Ad26.COV2.S vaccination and SARS-CoV-2 variants. The repertoire was sequenced with immunoSEQ multiplex PCR; TCRdb's copy has only in-frame clones and lacks some. The table has around 400,000 clones, roughly 90% seen once; the top ten hold around 2%. Treatment here: 19 received Ad26.COV2.S at low or high dose, single or two shots; 5 received placebo; per-sample allocation not given. Samples analyzed were those drawn on day 63 after the first vaccine or placebo injection. This specimen consisted of peripheral blood, obtained in a trial of Ad26.COV2.S vaccine versus placebo. These receptors were obtained from a person aged 18-60 years who received the Ad26.COV2.S COVID-19 vaccine or a placebo.

V and J are TRBV27 and TRBJ1-2, with D possibly matching TRBD1 (6 bases). This CDR3 has 13 amino acids. Germline V gene data show CDR1 as MNHEY and CDR2 as SMNVEV (reference sequence). Trimming left V 6 bases short and J 4 bases short, with 12 bases between. DNA of the CDR3: TGTGCCAGCAGAGGGGGGGTCACCTATGGCTACACCTTC. This gives the protein CASRGGVTYGYTF.

In DNA, the CDR3 is TGTGCCAGCAGCTTAGATAGGGGTGGCGGGGAGCTGTTTTTT. Encoded protein: CASSLDRGGGELFF. This chain connects TRBV11-2 to TRBJ2-2, with a weak D call TRBD1 (5 bases). The V gene's germline CDR1 is SGHAT and CDR2 FQNNGV. The CDR3 sequence is 14 residues long. Trimming took off 0 bases at V and 7 bases at J, with 9 bases between the two ends. Full variable domain (outside the CDR3, taken from reference TRBV11-2 and TRBJ2-2): EAGVAQSPRYKIIEKRQSVAFWCNPISGHATLYWYQQILGQGPKLLIQFQNNGVVDDSQLPKDRFSAERLKGVDSTLKIQPAKLEDSAVYLCASSLDRGGGELFFGEGSRLTVL.

CDR3 sequence: CASTRTGYKNEQFF. CDR3 DNA sequence: TGTGCCAGTACTCGGACAGGGTATAAAAATGAGCAGTTCTTC. The genes are TRBV19 and TRBJ2-1, with 8 bases fitting TRBD1. J gave up 7 bases and V 7 bases, and 9 bases lay outside the gene matches. Germline-derived CDR1 and CDR2 are LNHDA and SQIVND (reference sequence). The CDR3 runs 14 residues.

The J gene is TRBJ1-1, the V gene TRBV7-3; D gene ambiguous. The germline V and J ends were trimmed by 1 base and 3 bases, with 9 bases remaining between them. This CDR3 spans 14 amino acids. Germline V gene sequence: CDR1 SGHTA, CDR2 FQGTGA. This chain's CDR3 is CASSLSGVDTEAFF. The CDR3, as DNA: TGTGCCAGCAGCTTAAGCGGAGTCGACACTGAAGCTTTCTTT.

The chain employs TRBV11-2 and TRBJ2-2; D is unresolved. The germline CDR1 and CDR2 sequences are SGHAT and FQNNGV. This CDR3 contains 16 residues. Trimming left V 5 bases short and J 0 bases short, with 13 bases between. CDR3 loop: CASSPARVANTGELFF. DNA for the CDR3: TGTGCCAGCAGCCCCGCTAGGGTCGCGAACACCGGGGAGCTGTTTTTT.